These 23 T cell receptor beta chains came from one sample sequenced in a study of cytomegalovirus exposure and HLA in healthy donors. The PCR made use of 60 Vbeta and 13 Jbeta primers. Produced via immunoSEQ multiplex PCR; TCRdb's table is partial and in-frame only. The sample yields about 180,000 clones, over 65% seen once. Sequencing input: PBMCs. The receptors were sampled from a woman aged 25 to 39 in good health and CMV-seropositive.

This chain links TRBV5-4 with TRBJ2-7, with 8 bases matching TRBD1. The V gene's germline CDR1 is SGHNT and CDR2 YYREEE (reference sequence). With 3 bases clipped from V and 3 bases from J, the junction kept 8 bases outside the gene matches. The CDR3 runs to 15 residues. This CDR3 is CASSSRTGRIYEQYF. The CDR3 DNA is TGTGCCAGCAGCTCTCGGACAGGGAGGATCTACGAGCAGTACTTC. The full variable domain, its missing parts supplied by reference TRBV5-4 and TRBJ2-7, is ETGVTQSPTHLIKTRGQQVTLRCSSQSGHNTVSWYQQALGQGPQFIFQYYREEENGRGNFPPRFSGLQFPNYSSELNVNALELDDSALYLCASSSRTGRIYEQYFGPGTRLTVT.

The J gene is TRBJ2-7, the V gene TRBV7-6; D is tentatively TRBD1 or TRBD2 (9 bases each). The ends were cut back, 5 bases at V and 2 bases at J, with 25 bases in the middle. This CDR3 contains 18 residues. CDR1 and CDR2 (germline): SGHVS, FNYEAQ. The CDR3 reads CASSPQGAQTSGAYEQYF. In DNA form, the CDR3 reads TGTGCCAGCAGCCCACAGGGGGCGCAGACTAGCGGAGCCTACGAGCAGTACTTC.

In this sample, this clone turned up a few times. The rearrangement links TRBV11-3 to TRBJ2-7; a weak D match, TRBD1 (5 bases). Germline CDR1 is SGHNT and CDR2 is YENEEA. Trimming removed 0 bases at V and 3 bases at J, with 12 bases between. CDR3 length: 15 residues. Here the CDR3 reads CASSLDWGWGYEQYF. DNA of the CDR3: TGTGCCAGCAGCTTAGATTGGGGCTGGGGCTACGAGCAGTACTTC.

The chain joins TRBV4-1 to TRBJ2-7, with a tentative D call TRBD2 (6 bases). Trimming took 1 base from V and 5 from J, leaving 21 bases between them. The CDR3 has 17 amino acids. Germline V gene data show CDR1 as MGHRA and CDR2 as YSYEKL. This CDR3 reads CASSQGRSGVADNEQYF. DNA of the CDR3: TGCGCCAGCAGCCAAGGCCGTAGCGGAGTCGCGGACAACGAGCAGTACTTC.

This clone appeared once. The chain links TRBV25-1 to TRBJ1-2; 11 positions match TRBD1. The length of the CDR3 is 16 residues. With 3 bases clipped from V and 4 bases from J, the junction kept 7 bases outside the gene matches. Germline V gives CDR1 MGHDK, CDR2 SYGVNS. DNA of the CDR3: TGTGCCAGCAGTGATCCGGGACAGGGGGTCGTCTATGGCTACACCTTC. This sequence encodes CASSDPGQGVVYGYTF.

The count of this clone is one. The V gene is TRBV2, the J gene TRBJ1-2; TRBD1 agrees at 10 bases. Germline V gives CDR1 SNHLY, CDR2 FYNNEI. The CDR3 extends over 19 amino acids. J lost 8 bases, V lost 8 bases, and 26 bases had no gene match. CDR3 loop: CASGGGTGTGETKSEGYTF. The CDR3 DNA reads TGTGCCAGCGGAGGAGGCACCGGGACAGGGGAAACGAAATCGGAGGGCTACACCTTC.

The chain carries TRBV4-1 and TRBJ2-7; perhaps TRBD1 as D (6 bases). The germline CDR1 and CDR2 sequences are MGHRA and YSYEKL. Trimming took 4 bases from V and 5 from J, leaving 18 bases between them. CDR3 size: 15 residues. The CDR3 loop is CASSPQQGLSDEQYF. The CDR3, as DNA: TGCGCCAGCAGCCCTCAGCAGGGGTTAAGCGACGAGCAGTACTTC.

This clone was counted between two and nine times. The chain carries TRBV18 and TRBJ1-4; D might be TRBD1 (6 bases). The V and J ends lost 6 bases and 2 bases respectively, with 22 bases between them. Germline CDR1 KGHSH, CDR2 LQKENI. The CDR3 consists of 18 residues. The CDR3, as DNA: TGTGCCAGCTCCCCCGAGCTTACAGGGCAGGGGACTAATGAAAAACTGTTTTTT. It yields the protein CASSPELTGQGTNEKLFF.

V is TRBV28 and J is TRBJ1-1; TRBD1 aligns across 10 bases. Trimming removed 10 bases from V and 5 bases from J; junction bases left unmatched: 7. The CDR3 runs 13 residues. Germline loops: CDR1 MDHEN, CDR2 SYDVKM. CDR3 in amino acids: CATQDRGGTEAFF. CDR3 nucleotides: TGTGCCACCCAGGACAGGGGGGGAACTGAAGCTTTCTTT.

The J gene is TRBJ2-3, the V gene TRBV5-1; 7 bases fit TRBD1. V lost 1 base to trimming and J lost 0 bases; unmatched junction nucleotides: 14. Germline CDR1 and CDR2: SGHRS and YFSETQ. This CDR3 contains 19 residues. The CDR3 region has the DNA TGCGCCAGCAGCTTGCGGAGGACAGGCCCCCCTCATAGCACAGATACGCAGTATTTT. It encodes CASSLRRTGPPHSTDTQYF.

The chain is built from TRBV6-6 and TRBJ1-4; no firm D call. The germline V gene has CDR1 MNHNY and CDR2 SVGAGI (reference sequence). Trimming left V 4 bases short and J 8 bases short, with 8 bases between. The CDR3 spans 12 residues. CDR3 region: CASSSFQEKLFF. The CDR3 DNA sequence: TGTGCCAGCAGTTCCTTTCAGGAAAAACTGTTTTTT.

This clone was counted once. The V call is TRBV29-1, the J call TRBJ2-3; TRBD2 matches at 8 bases. In germline, CDR1 is SQVTM, CDR2 ANQGSEA. The V and J ends lost 6 bases and 5 bases, in that order; junction bases with no gene match: 16. This CDR3 contains 16 residues. The CDR3 reads CSVRDGRAEGVDTQYF. The CDR3 coding sequence is TGCAGCGTGAGGGACGGGAGGGCCGAGGGAGTAGATACGCAGTATTTT.

The chain combines TRBV28 with TRBJ1-2; D may be TRBD1 (5 bases). This CDR3 spans 13 amino acids. The germline V and J ends were trimmed by 6 bases and 2 bases, with 10 bases remaining between them. Looked up from germline, CDR1 is MDHEN and CDR2 is SYDVKM. The CDR3 nucleotides are TGTGCCAGCAGCCCGACAGTCAACTATGGCTACACCTTC. Translated: CASSPTVNYGYTF.

CDR3 in amino acids: CAISRRAGDTEAFF. CDR3 bases: TGTGCCATCAGCCGCCGGGCAGGGGACACTGAAGCTTTCTTT. The V call is TRBV10-3, the J call TRBJ1-1, with D possibly being TRBD1 (6 bases). Germline V gene sequence: CDR1 ENHRY, CDR2 SYGVKD. V lost 6 bases to trimming and J lost 3 bases, with 14 bases between them. The CDR3 spans 14 residues.

The chain uses TRBV11-2 and TRBJ1-1, with D possibly TRBD1 on 5 matching bases. This CDR3 is built from 13 residues. V was clipped by 6 bases and J by 1 base, with 9 bases between them. The V gene's germline CDR1 is SGHAT and CDR2 FQNNGV. CDR3 sequence reads: CASSLDRNTEAFF. CDR3 coding DNA: TGTGCCAGCAGTCTTGACAGGAACACTGAAGCTTTCTTT.

The V and J genes are TRBV5-1 and TRBJ2-5; 8 positions agree with TRBD1. This CDR3 spans 17 amino acids. CDR1 SGHRS and CDR2 YFSETQ come from the germline V gene. Unmatched junction bases numbered 11, after V lost 4 bases and J lost 0 bases. CDR3 region: CASSRTSGGGDQETQYF. The DNA for the CDR3 is TGCGCCAGCAGCCGGACCTCAGGGGGCGGGGACCAAGAGACCCAGTACTTC.

There are a few counts of this clone. The sample carries other DNA sequences with the same CDR3. This sequence joins TRBV27 and TRBJ2-1; the match to TRBD2 covers 14 bases. After removal of 5 bases from V and 7 bases from J, the junction contained 4 bases not matched to a gene. Germline CDR1 MNHEY, CDR2 SMNVEV (reference sequence). The CDR3 contains 15 residues. CDR3 nucleotides: TGTGCCAGCAGTCCAGGGACTAGCGGGAGTAATGAGCAGTTCTTC. Protein sequence: CASSPGTSGSNEQFF.

This clone was recorded a few times. This sequence joins TRBV9 and TRBJ2-5, with D perhaps matching TRBD2 (5 bases). Trimming removed 0 bases from V and 9 bases from J, with 9 bases in between. Looked up from germline, CDR1 is SGDLS and CDR2 is YYNGEE. The CDR3 contains 12 residues. The DNA of the CDR3 is TGTGCCAGCAGCGTAGGGTCCGGGGCCCAGTACTTC. Its protein product is CASSVGSGAQYF.

The chain joins TRBV19 to TRBJ1-1, with D possibly matching TRBD1 (5 bases). Germline-derived CDR1 and CDR2 are LNHDA and SQIVND (reference sequence). V shed 3 bases and J shed 6 bases, with 17 bases lying between them. The CDR3 runs 15 residues. The CDR3 is CASSMNRGGFAEAFF. CDR3 in DNA: TGTGCCAGTAGTATGAACCGGGGGGGTTTCGCTGAAGCTTTCTTT.

V usage is TRBV2 and J usage is TRBJ2-2; 9 bases match TRBD1. Germline CDR1 and CDR2: SNHLY and FYNNEI. The CDR3 is 14 amino acids. Trimming cost V 6 bases and J 4 bases; bases outside gene matches: 3. The CDR3 reads CASSEQGATGELFF. The CDR3 DNA reads TGTGCCAGCAGCGAACAGGGGGCCACCGGGGAGCTGTTTTTT.

This CDR3 reads CASSLGRGYEQYF. CDR3 in DNA: TGTGCCAGCAGCTTAGGTAGAGGCTACGAGCAGTACTTC. This chain links TRBV7-9 with TRBJ2-7; D uncertain. V was clipped by 1 base and J by 3 bases, with 7 bases between them. In germline, CDR1 is SEHNR, CDR2 FQNEAQ (reference sequence). The CDR3 length is 13 residues.

The rearrangement joins TRBV11-2 to TRBJ2-7, with D possibly matching TRBD2 (5 bases). This CDR3 is 15 amino acids long. V lost 4 bases to trimming and J lost 2 bases, with 15 bases between them. Germline V CDR1 and CDR2: SGHAT, FQNNGV. The CDR3 here is CASSSSGSPAYEQYF. CDR3 coding DNA: TGTGCCAGCAGCTCCTCGGGGAGTCCGGCCTACGAGCAGTACTTC.

The V call is TRBV28, the J call TRBJ1-3; 9 bases match TRBD1. The ends lost 3 bases at V and 0 bases at J; junction bases unmatched: 3. Germline V lookup: CDR1 MDHEN, CDR2 SYDVKM. The CDR3 consists of 16 residues. The CDR3 DNA follows: TGTGCCAGCAGTTTCAGGGACAGGGTCTCTGGAAACACCATATATTTT. Protein: CASSFRDRVSGNTIYF. Filled out from reference TRBV28 and TRBJ1-3, the complete variable domain reads DVKVTQSSRYLVKRTGEKVFLECVQDMDHENMFWYRQDPGLGLRLIYFSYDVKMKEKGDIPEGYSVSREKKERFSLILESASTNQTSMYLCASSFRDRVSGNTIYFGEGSWLTVV.